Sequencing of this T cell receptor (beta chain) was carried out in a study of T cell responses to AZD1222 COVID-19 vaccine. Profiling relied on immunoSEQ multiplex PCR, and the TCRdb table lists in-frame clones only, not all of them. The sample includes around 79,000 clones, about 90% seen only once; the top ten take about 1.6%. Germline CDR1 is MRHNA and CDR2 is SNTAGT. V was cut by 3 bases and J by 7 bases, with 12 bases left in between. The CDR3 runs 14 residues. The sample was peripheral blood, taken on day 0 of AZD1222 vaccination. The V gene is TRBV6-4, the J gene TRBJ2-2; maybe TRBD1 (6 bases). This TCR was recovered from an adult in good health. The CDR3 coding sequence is TGTGCCAGCAGTGAAGAACAGGGAATCGGGGAGCTGTTTTTT. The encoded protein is CASSEEQGIGELFF.